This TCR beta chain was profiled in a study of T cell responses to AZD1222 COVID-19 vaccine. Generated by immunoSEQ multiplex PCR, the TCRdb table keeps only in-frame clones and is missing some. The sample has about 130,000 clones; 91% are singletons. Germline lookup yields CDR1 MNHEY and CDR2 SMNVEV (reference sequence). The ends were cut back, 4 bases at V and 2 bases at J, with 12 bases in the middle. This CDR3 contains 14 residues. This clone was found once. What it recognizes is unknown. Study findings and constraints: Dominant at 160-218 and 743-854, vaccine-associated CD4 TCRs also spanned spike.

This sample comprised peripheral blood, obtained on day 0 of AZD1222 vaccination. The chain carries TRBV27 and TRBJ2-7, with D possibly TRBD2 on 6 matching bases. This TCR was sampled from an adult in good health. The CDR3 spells CASSSLGRPYEQYF. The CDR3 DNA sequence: TGTGCCAGCAGTTCTCTAGGGAGGCCCTACGAGCAGTACTTC.